The source of this T cell receptor (beta chain) is a study of blood T cell repertoires in COVID-19. TCRdb's table, derived via immunoSEQ multiplex PCR, lists solely in-frame clones and lacks some. The sample includes roughly 250,000 clones, approximately 91% of them seen just once. The germline gives CDR1 SGHTA, CDR2 FQGNSA. The CDR3 totals 16 residues. Trimming at V came to 5 bases and at J to 1 base, leaving 9 bases not matched to a gene. The V gene is TRBV7-2, the J gene TRBJ2-5; 8 bases match TRBD1. The specimen was PBMCs or T cells enriched from blood (not recorded which). The sequence came from a woman in her 40s with acute COVID-19. The CDR3 here is CASSPIQTGGQETQYF. DNA for the CDR3: TGTGCCAGCAGCCCTATTCAAACAGGGGGCCAAGAGACCCAGTACTTC.